This TCR beta chain was profiled in a study of T cells in tuberculosis. General observations from the study: GEM motif frequencies gave 55% to 75% accuracy; the GMM repertoire gave approximately 90%. Samples were chosen by availability of cryopreserved specimens.

Notes on this clone: Its cognate antigen is unknown.

Profiling relied on immunoSEQ multiplex PCR, and the TCRdb table lists in-frame clones only, not all of them. The table has 20,000 to 25,000 clones, 85% to 90% seen once; the top ten hold over 12%. The CDR3 loop spans 16 amino acids. V was trimmed by 0 bases and J by 1 base, leaving 13 bases between them. Germline-derived CDR1 and CDR2 are ENHRY and SYGVKD. Sequenced input: PBMCs. The gene calls are TRBV10-3 and TRBJ2-7; a possible D gene is TRBD1 (6 bases). The sequence derives from a donor between 5 and 29 years old with latent tuberculosis or without tuberculosis infection. The CDR3 region is CAISESGQPWSYEQYF. The CDR3 nucleotides are TGTGCCATCAGTGAGTCCGGACAGCCCTGGTCCTACGAGCAGTACTTC.